This T cell receptor (beta chain) was sequenced in a study of blood T cells in healthy people across ages. Through a sample-barcoded 5' primer and a J-beta primer mix, a second PCR was run for roughly 7 to 11 cycles. TCRdb re-analysed the 5' RACE reads in MiXCR, keeping a single row per CDR3 protein. This sample has around 2 million distinct CDR3 sequences, with about two fifths found just once. Germline lookup yields CDR1 SGHRS and CDR2 YFSETQ. The CDR3 totals 12 residues. V shed 2 bases and J shed 6 bases, with 8 bases lying between them. The sequenced sample was blood. The source of this sequence is a human donor in good health. This chain connects TRBV5-1 to TRBJ1-2; D is ambiguous. DNA of the CDR3: TGCGCCAGCAGCTTCTTATCAAATGGCTACACCTTC. It encodes CASSFLSNGYTF.